This entry concerns a single T cell receptor beta chain. The authors' processing: Amplifying reference gene primers gave estimates of nucleated cell counts. The protocol was immunoSEQ multiplex PCR, while the TCRdb copy is restricted to in-frame clones and leaves out a portion. The V and J calls and clone size were taken over from that table, and D and trimming were inferred from the DNA. Found here are some 200,000 clones, about 80% of them singletons; the top ten hold 8.6%. This specimen belongs to a study of blood T cell repertoires in COVID-19. Across the whole study: Samples came from the United States, Italy and Spain, spanning acute and convalescent COVID-19. PBMCs, B-cell-depleted T cells, or T cells were the source of the cDNA or gDNA that made up the material.

The specimen was peripheral blood. This receptor was obtained from a woman aged 45 to 65 with active or convalescent COVID-19.

The CDR3 sequence is CSAGDRDYGYTF. As DNA, the CDR3 is TGCAGCGCTGGGGACAGAGACTATGGCTACACCTTC. V gene TRBV29-1 combines with J gene TRBJ1-2, with TRBD1 matching 7 bases. CDR1 is SQVTM and CDR2 is ANQGSEA in the germline V gene. The CDR3 extends over 12 amino acids. V shed 7 bases, J shed 3 bases, and the junction held 5 bases outside the gene matches.